A single sample is the source of the 27 T cell receptor beta chains below, sequenced in a study of cytotoxic CD8 clonotypes in ibrutinib-treated CLL. Clones were read by immunoSEQ multiplex PCR, and TCRdb kept only the in-frame ones, dropping some. In the table there are 60,000 or so clones, roughly 50% of which are singletons. Source: PBMCs, taken after 12 months of ibrutinib treatment. The receptors derive from a human donor with chronic lymphocytic leukemia.

The rearrangement links TRBV6-5 to TRBJ1-2, with D uncertain. V was trimmed by 6 bases and J by 4 bases, leaving 15 bases between them. Germline loops: CDR1 MNHEY, CDR2 SVGAGI. The CDR3 covers 14 residues. The CDR3 loop reads CASRLTDGSYGYTF. CDR3 DNA: TGTGCCAGCAGACTTACGGACGGAAGCTATGGCTACACCTTC.

The chain couples TRBV6-1 to TRBJ1-1; a weak D match, TRBD1 (5 bases). V was clipped by 3 bases and J by 0 bases, with 17 bases between them. Germline values: CDR1 MNHNS, CDR2 SASEGT. The length of the CDR3 is 17 residues. The DNA of the CDR3 is TGTGCCAGCAGTGACCACCGCCGGGGACGGATGAACACTGAAGCTTTCTTT. It codes for CASSDHRRGRMNTEAFF.

This clone has a single count. V is TRBV10-1 and J is TRBJ1-3; D gene ambiguous. Between the trimmed V and J ends, which lost 5 bases and 2 bases, there was a span of 10 bases. The CDR3 runs to 14 residues. CDR1 and CDR2 from the germline V gene are WNHNN and SYGVQD (reference sequence). The CDR3 region has the DNA TGCGCCAGCAGTAAGACCGGCGCTGGAAACACCATATATTTT. Protein product: CASSKTGAGNTIYF.

This clone was detected a few times. The chain is built from TRBV4-1 and TRBJ1-5, with a possible D match to TRBD1 (5 bases). CDR1 is MGHRA, CDR2 YSYEKL, per germline. V dropped 0 bases and J dropped 6 bases, with 9 bases sitting between them. This CDR3 has 14 amino acids. For the CDR3, the DNA is TGCGCCAGCAGCCAAGAGGTAAGGGGTCAGCCCCAGCATTTT. This codes for CASSQEVRGQPQHF.

This chain links TRBV7-8 with TRBJ2-1; 9 bases are a match to TRBD1. The CDR3 length is 17 residues. The V gene end was trimmed by 3 bases and the J gene end by 5 bases; junction bases not matched to a gene: 11. Germline CDR1 reads SGHVS; CDR2 reads FQNEAQ. Written as DNA, the CDR3 is TGTGCCAGCAGCTTGGGACAGGGTTTATGGGTTGACAATGAGCAGTTCTTC. Translation gives CASSLGQGLWVDNEQFF.

The genes are TRBV11-2 and TRBJ1-2; possible D gene TRBD1, 5 bases. V was pared by 5 bases and J by 4 bases, with 8 bases between. The CDR3 totals 12 residues. Germline CDR1 reads SGHAT; CDR2 reads FQNNGV. CDR3 nucleotides: TGTGCCAGCAGCCCAGGGATCTATGGCTACACCTTC. It yields the protein CASSPGIYGYTF.

The gene calls are TRBV6-5 and TRBJ1-6, with 8 positions matching TRBD1. The CDR3 extends over 12 amino acids. CDR1 MNHEY and CDR2 SVGAGI come from the germline V gene. V dropped 11 bases and J dropped 7; count of bases not matched to a gene: 4. Here the CDR3 DNA reads TGTGCCGTAAGACAGGGGAATTCACCCCTCCACTTT. Amino acid sequence: CAVRQGNSPLHF.

This clone was seen repeatedly, ten times or more. The chain recombines TRBV14 with TRBJ1-6; maybe TRBD1 (6 bases). The germline V and J ends were trimmed by 2 bases and 7 bases, with 6 bases remaining between them. Germline V gene sequence: CDR1 SGHDN, CDR2 FVKESK. The CDR3 covers 13 residues. CDR3 coding DNA: TGTGCCAGCAGCCAAACAGGGAATTCACCCCTCCACTTT. It yields the protein CASSQTGNSPLHF.

This clone was detected only a few times. The rearrangement uses TRBV2 and TRBJ2-3; the D call may be TRBD1 or TRBD2 (6 bases each). CDR1 and CDR2 from the germline V gene are SNHLY and FYNNEI. The CDR3 consists of 15 residues. V was cut by 4 bases and J by 4 bases, with 15 bases left in between. The CDR3 bases are TGTGCCAGCAGTGGTGAAGGGGGGCGGGCAGATACGCAGTATTTT. Protein sequence: CASSGEGGRADTQYF.

V is TRBV7-9 and J is TRBJ1-4, with D maybe TRBD1 (5 bases). CDR1 is SEHNR, CDR2 FQNEAQ, per germline (reference sequence). The CDR3 has 15 amino acids. V lost 4 bases to trimming and J lost 10 bases, with 19 bases between them. The CDR3 DNA is TGTGCCAGCAGCTCTACCTCCGGGACGGCTGGAAAACTGTTTTTT. Encoded protein: CASSSTSGTAGKLFF.

The rearrangement uses TRBV10-3 and TRBJ2-3; D might be TRBD2 (6 bases). Trimming pared 0 bases from V and 2 bases from J, leaving 9 bases between. The CDR3 length is 15 residues. Germline CDR1 and CDR2: ENHRY and SYGVKD. The CDR3 DNA follows: TGTGCCATCAGTGAGTCGGGACTGTACACAGATACGCAGTATTTT. Its protein product is CAISESGLYTDTQYF.

This rearrangement joins TRBV11-2 to TRBJ1-5; D may be TRBD1 (6 bases). CDR1 SGHAT and CDR2 FQNNGV come from the germline V gene. V lost 1 base and J 3 bases, leaving 10 bases between the germline ends. The CDR3 covers 15 residues. CDR3 loop: CASSLAGAHNQPQHF. The CDR3 region has the DNA TGTGCCAGCAGCTTAGCAGGGGCCCACAATCAGCCCCAGCATTTT.

This clone occurred a few times. The chain is built from TRBV27 and TRBJ1-1; no definite D call. CDR1 and CDR2 (germline): MNHEY, SMNVEV (reference sequence). V was shortened by 4 bases and J by 4 bases, with 10 bases between the two germline ends. The CDR3 has 13 residues. The CDR3 spells CASSSGLGTEAFF. CDR3 DNA sequence: TGTGCCAGCAGTTCTGGGCTGGGCACTGAAGCTTTCTTT.

This clone was observed at least ten times. The V gene is TRBV28, the J gene TRBJ1-1; a weak D match, TRBD1 (5 bases). The CDR3 totals 17 residues. V gave up 3 bases and J gave up 5 bases, with 22 bases separating them. CDR1 MDHEN and CDR2 SYDVKM come from the germline V gene. The CDR3: CASSFTFLQGSETEAFF. As DNA, the CDR3 is TGTGCCAGCAGTTTTACCTTCCTGCAGGGCTCCGAGACTGAAGCTTTCTTT.

This chain links TRBV6-6 with TRBJ1-1; D is ambiguous. CDR1 and CDR2 (germline): MNHNY, SVGAGI (reference sequence). The CDR3 sequence is 12 residues long. V was trimmed by 4 bases and J by 5 bases, leaving 8 bases between them. CDR3 DNA: TGTGCCAGCAGTTTCGATAGAACTGAAGCTTTCTTT. Protein product: CASSFDRTEAFF.

The CDR3: CAIPGQANEQFF. CDR3 DNA sequence: TGTGCCATCCCGGGACAGGCAAATGAGCAGTTCTTC. This chain links TRBV6-1 with TRBJ2-1; TRBD1 matches at 8 bases. The V gene's germline CDR1 is MNHNS and CDR2 SASEGT. The CDR3 sequence is 12 residues long. V gave up 10 bases and J gave up 7 bases; unmatched junction bases: 6.

This clone was observed once. The chain is built from TRBV5-1 and TRBJ2-3, with TRBD2 matching over 7 bases. In germline, CDR1 is SGHRS, CDR2 YFSETQ. The CDR3 spans 15 residues. V shed 1 base, J shed 2 bases, and the junction held 4 bases outside the gene matches. CDR3 bases: TGCGCCAGCAGCTTGTCTAGCGGCCTCACAGATACGCAGTATTTT. The encoded protein is CASSLSSGLTDTQYF.

This chain links TRBV6-5 with TRBJ1-4, with TRBD1 matching 8 bases. Germline assignment: CDR1 MNHEY and CDR2 SVGAGI. The junction had 8 bases not matched to a gene; V was cut back by 7 bases and J by 4 bases. The CDR3 has 15 residues. The CDR3 loop reads CASTSGQAFNEKLFF. The DNA of the CDR3 is TGTGCCAGCACCTCGGGACAGGCGTTTAATGAAAAACTGTTTTTT.

The table lists this clone with a few counts. J is TRBJ2-5 and V is TRBV13; 11 bases agree with TRBD1. The CDR3 has 16 residues. Germline values: CDR1 PRHDT, CDR2 FYEKMQ (reference sequence). The V segment lost 2 bases and the J segment 5 bases; nucleotides outside the gene matches: 7. CDR3 bases: TGTGCCAGCAGCTTATCCGGGACAGGGGGGCAGGAGACCCAGTACTTC. Translating it yields CASSLSGTGGQETQYF.

The rearrangement links TRBV9 to TRBJ2-1, with unresolved D. With 0 bases removed from V and 3 bases from J, the gap between germline ends came to 13 bases. From germline, CDR1 is SGDLS and CDR2 YYNGEE. This CDR3 is built from 16 residues. The CDR3 protein is CASSVGEGPSYNEQFF. The DNA for the CDR3 is TGTGCCAGCAGCGTAGGAGAAGGGCCCAGCTACAATGAGCAGTTCTTC.

The chain combines TRBV18 with TRBJ2-5; TRBD2 might be the D (5 bases). The CDR3 loop spans 15 amino acids. Trimming took 2 bases from V and 0 from J, leaving 10 bases between them. Germline V gives CDR1 KGHSH, CDR2 LQKENI. Here the CDR3 DNA reads TGTGCCAGCTCACCAATCGCGGGCTACCAAGAGACCCAGTACTTC. It specifies CASSPIAGYQETQYF. Full variable domain (remainder filled in from reference TRBV18 and TRBJ2-5): NAGVMQNPRHLVRRRGQEARLRCSPMKGHSHVYWYRQLPEEGLKFMVYLQKENIIDESGMPKERFSAEFPKEGPSILRIQQVVRGDSAAYFCASSPIAGYQETQYFGPGTRLLVL.

The chain employs TRBV11-3 and TRBJ1-1; TRBD1 agrees at 7 bases. V lost 2 bases, J lost 5 bases, and 5 bases stayed unmatched. CDR3 length: 14 residues. CDR1 and CDR2 (germline): SGHNT, YENEEA. This chain's CDR3 is CASSLRGGHTEAFF. The CDR3 DNA is TGTGCCAGCAGCTTAAGAGGGGGCCATACTGAAGCTTTCTTT.

The J gene is TRBJ2-6, the V gene TRBV19; D not resolved. V was shortened by 5 bases and J by 0 bases, with 8 bases between the two germline ends. The CDR3 is 15 residues long. CDR1 LNHDA and CDR2 SQIVND come from the germline V gene (reference sequence). The CDR3 coding sequence is TGTGCCAGTAGTTTCAGTCGCTCTGGGGCCAACGTCCTGACTTTC. It is translated as CASSFSRSGANVLTF.

This clone was detected only a few times. The chain couples TRBV5-6 to TRBJ2-1; D possibly matches TRBD1 or TRBD2 (5 bases each). The CDR3 has 13 amino acids. V lost 4 bases to trimming and J lost 7 bases, with 12 bases between them. The germline gives CDR1 SGHDT, CDR2 YYEEEE. CDR3 protein: CASSQGRLNEQFF. CDR3 nucleotide sequence: TGTGCCAGCAGCCAGGGACGGTTAAATGAGCAGTTCTTC.

The sample holds one count of this clone. This chain joins TRBV2 and TRBJ2-6; TRBD2 is a possible D gene (6 bases). This CDR3 contains 17 residues. Per the germline V gene, CDR1 is SNHLY and CDR2 is FYNNEI. Between the trimmed V and J ends, which lost 4 bases and 0 bases, there was a span of 13 bases. CDR3 sequence (DNA): TGTGCCAGCAGTGTGGGGGGAAGTTCCTCTGGGGCCAACGTCCTGACTTTC. The encoded protein is CASSVGGSSSGANVLTF.

The table lists this clone with a few counts. The chain carries TRBV27 and TRBJ2-5, with a possible D match to TRBD1 (6 bases). Trimming removed 5 bases at V and 4 bases at J, with 20 bases between. The CDR3 has 16 amino acids. The germline CDR1 and CDR2 sequences are MNHEY and SMNVEV (reference sequence). In DNA, the CDR3 is TGTGCCAGCAGTAAGGGCCCACAGGGTACGGGAGAGACCCAGTACTTC. This translates into CASSKGPQGTGETQYF.

This clone was recorded only once. Written as DNA, the CDR3 is TGTGCCAGCAGCCAAGATTTCAGCGTGGGGACCCTCACAGATACGCAGTATTTT. It translates to CASSQDFSVGTLTDTQYF. The chain has TRBV4-2 and TRBJ2-3; D may be TRBD1 or TRBD2 (5 bases each). The CDR3 is 18 residues long. Trimming removed 0 bases at V and 2 bases at J, with 18 bases between. Germline V gene sequence: CDR1 LGHNA, CDR2 YNFKEQ.